This TCR beta chain was observed in a study of CD8+CD57+ T cells in acquired aplastic anemia. Study observations and caveats: Between patients and controls, approximately 29 CD8+ CDR3 sequences were found in common.

The CDR3 is 16 amino acids. V shed 5 bases, J shed 7 bases, and the junction held 10 bases outside the gene matches. The germline V gene encodes CDR1 SGHRS and CDR2 YFSETQ. Patients selected for sequencing had displayed CD8+CD57+ cell expansion by flow cytometry. The study profiled TCR beta VDJ and CDR3 using genomic DNA as template. MiXCR, applied by TCRdb to the reads, yields one record per CDR3 protein. The repertoire holds a few hundred thousand distinct CDR3 sequences, roughly 50% seen once, with 15% to 20% in the top ten. This clonotype was seen just once. The antigen is not known. The TCR was taken from a human donor with aplastic anemia. Input material: sorted CD4+, CD8+, or CD8+CD57+ T cells (not recorded which) from PBMCs. The V call is TRBV5-1, the J call TRBJ2-1; 12 bases match TRBD2. In nucleotides, the CDR3 is TGCGCCAGCAGATCGGGCCTAGCGGGGGGGCGGAATGAGCAGTTCTTC. Amino acids: CASRSGLAGGRNEQFF.